These 27 T cell receptor beta chains came from one sample sequenced in a study of T cell responses to AZD1222 COVID-19 vaccine (dated by TCRdb to the early 2020s). The time point label of this sample denotes: about 28 days (+/-7) after the second vaccine dose. This specimen's treatment or condition label, per the study, means: meningococcal conjugate vaccine given as trial control. The library was produced with the immunoSEQ multiplex PCR assay. TCRdb's version of the immuneACCESS table is confined to in-frame rearrangements and falls short of the full clone set. An unresolved V gene accounts for under half of the shortfall where checked; the remainder is of unknown origin. This sample gives about 140,000 clones in total; roughly 89% of them show up just once. The ten largest clones represent roughly 7.1% of the sample. The starting material was peripheral blood, obtained 28 days after the second dose of the MenACWY control vaccine. These receptor sequences come from an adult who received the MenACWY meningococcal vaccine as a control.

This chain links TRBV7-8 with TRBJ2-7; the D gene is possibly TRBD2 (5 bases). The CDR3 extends over 11 amino acids. Germline CDR1 SGHVS, CDR2 FQNEAQ. Deletions cut 5 bases from V and 6 bases from J, with 8 bases between. The CDR3 protein is CASSPGLEQYF. The CDR3 bases are TGTGCCAGCAGCCCAGGACTCGAGCAGTACTTC.

This chain links TRBV18 with TRBJ1-2, with D possibly being TRBD1 (5 bases). CDR1 and CDR2 from the germline V gene are KGHSH and LQKENI. This CDR3 region has 12 residues. V lost 5 bases to trimming and J lost 3 bases, with 7 bases between them. CDR3 nucleotides: TGTGCCAGCTCAGCCAGGGACTATGGCTACACCTTC. Amino acid sequence: CASSARDYGYTF.

V and J are TRBV7-9 and TRBJ1-4, with D perhaps TRBD1 (5 bases). This CDR3 spans 15 amino acids. V was cut by 3 bases and J by 8 bases, with 16 bases left in between. Germline CDR1 and CDR2: SEHNR and FQNEAQ (reference sequence). CDR3 in amino acids: CASSLGVGSGEKLFF. CDR3 DNA sequence: TGTGCCAGCAGCTTGGGGGTCGGGTCGGGCGAAAAACTGTTTTTT.

V gene TRBV5-1 combines with J gene TRBJ1-1, with 7 positions matching TRBD1. CDR3 length: 13 amino acids. V shed 7 bases and J 4 bases; nucleotides not matched to a gene: 7. Per the germline V gene, CDR1 is SGHRS and CDR2 is YFSETQ. CDR3 nucleotides: TGCGCCAGCTCGACTTACAGGGGCACTGAAGCTTTCTTT. It specifies CASSTYRGTEAFF.

Note on this clone: One end of the junction varies from germline; a read error may be responsible. The gene calls are TRBV6-4 and TRBJ1-2; D gene ambiguous. CDR1 is MRHNA, CDR2 SNTAGT, per germline. The CDR3 loop spans 11 amino acids. The DNA for the CDR3 is TGTGCCAGCAGTGACCTGAGATTCGGACTCTTC. Its protein is CASSDLRFGLF.

V and J are TRBV15 and TRBJ2-1; TRBD2 matches at 9 bases. The CDR3 extends over 15 amino acids. Germline V CDR1 and CDR2: LNHNV, YYDKDF (reference sequence). Trimming took 8 bases from V and 7 from J; bases not matched to a gene: 12. DNA of the CDR3: TGTGCCACCCTTGACGGCGGGGGGGCCAGAAATGAGCAGTTCTTC. The encoded protein is CATLDGGGARNEQFF.

The J gene is TRBJ1-5, the V gene TRBV6-5; unclear D gene. Germline loops: CDR1 MNHEY, CDR2 SVGAGI. V lost 6 bases, J lost 0 bases, and 12 bases lay in between. This CDR3 has 15 residues. The CDR3 DNA sequence: TGTGCCAGCAGCCCGGGAAGGGATAGCAATCAGCCCCAGCATTTT. The encoded protein is CASSPGRDSNQPQHF.

This clone was picked up a small number of times. The V gene is TRBV5-1, the J gene TRBJ2-6; D is unresolved. V was trimmed by 5 bases and J by 2 bases, leaving 17 bases between them. This CDR3 comprises 17 residues. From germline, CDR1 is SGHRS and CDR2 YFSETQ. Written as DNA, the CDR3 is TGCGCCAGCAGACTGGTCGTCAGTGGAGCTGGGGCCAACGTCCTGACTTTC. Its translation is CASRLVVSGAGANVLTF.

This chain uses TRBV4-3 with TRBJ2-1; 10 positions agree with TRBD2. With V trimmed by 4 bases and J by 6 bases, 9 bases remained unmatched. Germline V CDR1 and CDR2: LGHNA, YSLEER. This CDR3 has 16 residues. Here the CDR3 DNA reads TGCGCCAGCAGCCCGCGGACTAGCGGCCACCTCAATGAGCAGTTCTTC. As protein: CASSPRTSGHLNEQFF.

This clone came up once. The chain links TRBV7-9 to TRBJ1-4, with D possibly being TRBD1 (6 bases). Deletions cut 6 bases from V and 3 bases from J, with 11 bases between. The CDR3 length is 14 residues. Germline lookup yields CDR1 SEHNR and CDR2 FQNEAQ (reference sequence). For the CDR3, the DNA is TGTGCCAGCAGTACCCAGGGGTCTAATGAAAAACTGTTTTTT. Protein: CASSTQGSNEKLFF. The entire variable domain, with the rest obtained from reference TRBV7-9 and TRBJ1-4, is as follows: DTGVSQNPRHKITKRGQNVTFRCDPISEHNRLYWYRQTLGQGPEFLTYFQNEAQLEKSRLLSDRFSAERPKGSFSTLEIQRTEQGDSAMYLCASSTQGSNEKLFFGSGTQLSVL.

This sequence joins TRBV6-5 and TRBJ2-2, with 8 bases that match TRBD2. V lost 7 bases and J lost 6; bases outside the gene matches: 10. The germline V gene has CDR1 MNHEY and CDR2 SVGAGI. CDR3 length: 15 residues. The CDR3 region has the DNA TGTGCCAGCACCCGAAGTCCGGGGGGGCCCGGGGAGCTGTTTTTT. Encoded protein: CASTRSPGGPGELFF.

The CDR3 is CASSQALAGGPYEQYF. The CDR3 bases are TGCGCCAGCAGCCAAGCACTAGCGGGAGGGCCGTACGAGCAGTACTTC. The chain recombines TRBV4-3 with TRBJ2-7; 13 bases match TRBD2. The CDR3 has 16 amino acids. V shed 1 base, J shed 4 bases, and the junction held 4 bases outside the gene matches. Germline V gene data show CDR1 as LGHNA and CDR2 as YSLEER.

The genes are TRBV5-4 and TRBJ2-3; 8 bases are shared with TRBD1. The germline gives CDR1 SGHNT, CDR2 YYREEE (reference sequence). The CDR3 loop spans 16 amino acids. V lost 2 bases, J lost 3 bases, and 8 bases stayed unmatched. The CDR3 reads CASSFHRGQGTDTQYF. CDR3 nucleotide sequence: TGTGCCAGCAGCTTCCACCGCGGACAGGGTACAGATACGCAGTATTTT.

The chain carries TRBV30 and TRBJ1-1; D ambiguous. The V gene lost 0 bases and the J gene lost 0 bases, with 8 bases spanning the gap. Per germline, CDR1 GTSNPN and CDR2 SVGIG (reference sequence). The CDR3 consists of 14 residues. The CDR3 loop reads CAWSVGRLNTEAFF. CDR3 in DNA: TGTGCCTGGAGTGTAGGCAGACTGAACACTGAAGCTTTCTTT.

This clone was observed once. The chain combines TRBV5-1 with TRBJ2-1, with 7 bases that match TRBD1. CDR3 length: 14 amino acids. Germline V CDR1 and CDR2: SGHRS, YFSETQ. The trim removed 4 bases at V and 4 bases at J, leaving 5 bases unmatched. CDR3 amino acids: CASSTGTAYNEQFF. The CDR3, as DNA: TGCGCCAGCAGCACCGGGACAGCTTACAATGAGCAGTTCTTC.

The genes are TRBV10-2 and TRBJ1-6; D perhaps matches TRBD1 (5 bases). Trimming took 8 bases from V and 9 from J, leaving 11 bases between them. Germline assignment: CDR1 WSHSY and CDR2 SAAADI. This CDR3 is 12 amino acids long. CDR3 bases: TGCGCCAGCCAGGGTTTCAGTTCACCCCTCCACTTT. Translation gives CASQGFSSPLHF.

The CDR3 spells CASSPGRNSPLHF. CDR3 coding DNA: TGTGCCAGCAGCCCCGGACGGAATTCACCCCTCCACTTT. The chain has TRBV13 and TRBJ1-6; D unresolved. This CDR3 is built from 13 residues. The V gene's germline CDR1 is PRHDT and CDR2 FYEKMQ (reference sequence). V was pared by 5 bases and J by 7 bases, with 9 bases between.

This chain uses TRBV2 with TRBJ2-5, with 10 bases that match TRBD1. The V and J ends lost 2 bases and 5 bases, in that order; junction bases with no gene match: 8. From germline, CDR1 is SNHLY and CDR2 FYNNEI. This CDR3 is 16 amino acids long. For the CDR3, the DNA is TGTGCCAGCAGTGAACTTCGGGACAGGGGATTGGAGACCCAGTACTTC. It is translated as CASSELRDRGLETQYF. The complete variable domain, with remaining parts taken from reference TRBV2 and TRBJ2-5, reads EPEVTQTPSHQVTQMGQEVILRCVPISNHLYFYWYRQILGQKVEFLVSFYNNEISEKSEIFDDQFSVERPDGSNFTLKIRSTKLEDSAMYFCASSELRDRGLETQYFGPGTRLLVL.

The V call is TRBV2, the J call TRBJ2-1, with D possibly being TRBD2 (6 bases). This CDR3 spans 15 amino acids. CDR1 is SNHLY, CDR2 FYNNEI, per germline. Trimming stripped 4 bases from V and 1 base from J, with 11 bases between. The CDR3 region has the DNA TGTGCCAGCAGTGTGCCCCGGGAGTCCTACAATGAGCAGTTCTTC. Translation: CASSVPRESYNEQFF.

The chain recombines TRBV5-4 with TRBJ1-6; D uncertain. CDR1 and CDR2 from the germline V gene are SGHNT and YYREEE (reference sequence). The CDR3 has 13 residues. V was cut by 0 bases and J by 10 bases, with 8 bases left in between. As DNA, the CDR3 is TGTGCCAGCAGCTTGGATTCTGGGTCACCCCTCCACTTT. Translated, it gives CASSLDSGSPLHF.

The chain links TRBV7-3 to TRBJ2-2; D may be TRBD1 or TRBD2 (5 bases each). V dropped 6 bases and J dropped 1 base, with 9 bases sitting between them. CDR1 and CDR2 (germline): SGHTA, FQGTGA. The CDR3 loop spans 14 amino acids. The CDR3 here is CASREGMNTGELFF. CDR3 coding DNA: TGTGCCAGCAGAGAGGGGATGAACACCGGGGAGCTGTTTTTT.

This rearrangement joins TRBV28 to TRBJ1-6; D ambiguous. Germline loops: CDR1 MDHEN, CDR2 SYDVKM. The length of the CDR3 is 12 residues. Trimming left V 5 bases short and J 7 bases short, with 6 bases between. The CDR3: CASSTNNSPLHF. The CDR3 coding sequence is TGTGCCAGCAGTACCAACAATTCACCCCTCCACTTT.

As concerns this clone: The sample has other DNA sequences that encode this CDR3 too. This sequence joins TRBV2 and TRBJ1-2; D remains unclear. The CDR3 consists of 13 residues. The germline V gene encodes CDR1 SNHLY and CDR2 FYNNEI. Between the trimmed V and J ends, which lost 3 bases and 2 bases, there was a span of 7 bases. The CDR3 DNA follows: TGTGCCAGCAGTGATCGCGGGAACTATGGCTACACCTTC. It codes for CASSDRGNYGYTF.

This sequence joins TRBV2 and TRBJ1-1; tentatively, D is TRBD1 (5 bases). Germline V gene data show CDR1 as SNHLY and CDR2 as FYNNEI. The CDR3 is made up of 15 amino acids. With 1 base removed from V and 5 bases from J, the gap between germline ends came to 14 bases. The CDR3 region has the DNA TGTGCCAGCAGTGAAGTGGGGGGTAAGGGAACTGAAGCTTTCTTT. Its translation is CASSEVGGKGTEAFF.

V usage is TRBV9 and J usage is TRBJ2-2; no clear D. The CDR3 consists of 15 residues. V was shortened by 3 bases and J by 0 bases, with 9 bases between the two germline ends. Germline V CDR1 and CDR2: SGDLS, YYNGEE. In DNA form, the CDR3 reads TGTGCCAGCAGCGCGGTACGGTCGAACACCGGGGAGCTGTTTTTT. It is translated as CASSAVRSNTGELFF.

The J gene is TRBJ2-3, the V gene TRBV29-1; a possible D gene is TRBD2 (6 bases). CDR3 length: 15 amino acids. In germline, CDR1 is SQVTM, CDR2 ANQGSEA. The germline V and J ends were trimmed by 3 bases and 1 base, with 14 bases remaining between them. This CDR3 is CSVEGQGGGTDTQYF. Written as DNA, the CDR3 is TGCAGCGTTGAGGGCCAGGGAGGAGGCACAGATACGCAGTATTTT.

This clone occurred a few times. This chain links TRBV5-4 with TRBJ1-2; 11 bases are a match to TRBD1. After removal of 4 bases from V and 5 bases from J, the junction contained 13 bases not matched to a gene. Germline V gives CDR1 SGHNT, CDR2 YYREEE (reference sequence). This CDR3 has 17 residues. The CDR3 region has the DNA TGTGCCAGCAGCATTACCGGGACAGGGGGTCGAAGGTATGGCTACACCTTC. Amino acids: CASSITGTGGRRYGYTF.